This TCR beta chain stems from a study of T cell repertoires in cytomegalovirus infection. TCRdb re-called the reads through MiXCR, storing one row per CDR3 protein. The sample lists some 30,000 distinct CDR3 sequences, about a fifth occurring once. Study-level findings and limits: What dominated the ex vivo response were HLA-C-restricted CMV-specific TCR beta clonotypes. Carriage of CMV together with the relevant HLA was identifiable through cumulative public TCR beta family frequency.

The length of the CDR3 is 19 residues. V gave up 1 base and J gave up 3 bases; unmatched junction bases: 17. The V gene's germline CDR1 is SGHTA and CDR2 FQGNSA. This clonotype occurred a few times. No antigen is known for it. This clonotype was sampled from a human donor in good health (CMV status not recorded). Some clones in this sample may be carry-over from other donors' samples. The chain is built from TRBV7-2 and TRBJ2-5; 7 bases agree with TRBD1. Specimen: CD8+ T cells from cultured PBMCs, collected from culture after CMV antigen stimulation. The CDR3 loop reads CASSLEEVETGRFEETQYF. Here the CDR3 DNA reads TGTGCCAGCAGCTTAGAGGAAGTTGAGACAGGGCGGTTTGAAGAGACCCAGTACTTC.